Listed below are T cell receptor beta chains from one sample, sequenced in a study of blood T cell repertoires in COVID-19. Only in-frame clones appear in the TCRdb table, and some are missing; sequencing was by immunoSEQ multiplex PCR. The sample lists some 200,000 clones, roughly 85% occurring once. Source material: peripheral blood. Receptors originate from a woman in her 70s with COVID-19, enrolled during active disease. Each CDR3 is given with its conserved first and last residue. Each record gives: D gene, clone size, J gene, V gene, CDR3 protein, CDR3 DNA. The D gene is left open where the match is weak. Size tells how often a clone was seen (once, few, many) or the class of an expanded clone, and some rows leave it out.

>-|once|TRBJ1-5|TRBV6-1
CASSETVNQPQHF
TGTGCCAGCAGTGAAACAGTCAATCAGCCCCAGCATTTT
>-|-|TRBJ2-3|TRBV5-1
CASSPAVPDTQYF
TGCGCCAGCAGCCCTGCGGTTCCAGATACGCAGTATTTT
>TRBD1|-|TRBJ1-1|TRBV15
CATRRGLGGMNTEAFF
TGTGCCACCAGGAGGGGGCTAGGGGGTATGAACACTGAAGCTTTCTTT
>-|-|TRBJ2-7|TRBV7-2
CASSTAYEQYF
TGTGCCAGCAGTACGGCCTACGAGCAGTACTTC
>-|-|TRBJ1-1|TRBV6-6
CASSYSRGVTEAFF
TGTGCCAGCAGTTACTCACGGGGAGTCACTGAAGCTTTCTTT
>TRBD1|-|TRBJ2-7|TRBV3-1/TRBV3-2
CASSQGQGADEQYF
TGTGCCAGCAGCCAGGGGCAGGGGGCAGACGAGCAGTACTTC
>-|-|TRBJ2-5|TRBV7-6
CASSLAGGLGETQYF
TGTGCCAGCAGCTTAGCGGGGGGATTGGGAGAGACCCAGTACTTC
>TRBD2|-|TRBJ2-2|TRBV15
CATSRDIYVTSGPGGPGELFF
TGTGCCACCAGCAGAGATATCTATGTGACTAGTGGACCGGGAGGCCCCGGGGAGCTGTTTTTT
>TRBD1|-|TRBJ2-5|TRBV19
CASSGQAQETQYF
TGTGCCAGCTCCGGACAGGCTCAAGAGACCCAGTACTTC
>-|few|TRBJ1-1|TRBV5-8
CASTRSDSPTEAFF
TGTGCCAGCACCCGTTCGGACAGTCCCACTGAAGCTTTCTTT
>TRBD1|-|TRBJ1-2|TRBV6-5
CASRTGGMVYGYTF
TGTGCCAGCAGGACAGGGGGAATGGTCTATGGCTACACCTTC
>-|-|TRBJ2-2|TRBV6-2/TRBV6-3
CASSFSTGNTGELFF
TGTGCCAGCAGTTTTTCGACAGGAAATACCGGGGAGCTGTTTTTT
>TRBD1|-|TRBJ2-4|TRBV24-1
CATSDSTGGEGAKNIQYF
TGTGCCACCAGTGATTCCACAGGGGGCGAGGGGGCCAAAAACATTCAGTACTTC
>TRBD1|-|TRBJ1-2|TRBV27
CASSLVTGALDGYTF
TGTGCCAGCAGTTTAGTCACAGGGGCTCTTGATGGCTACACCTTC
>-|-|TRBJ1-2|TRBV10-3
CAISDEGFSYGYTF
TGTGCCATCAGTGACGAGGGTTTTAGCTATGGCTACACCTTC
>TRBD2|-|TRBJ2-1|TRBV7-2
CASSTSGSSYNEQFF
TGTGCCAGCAGCACTAGCGGAAGCTCCTACAATGAGCAGTTCTTC
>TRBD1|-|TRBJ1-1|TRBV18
CASSPGQGPTEAFF
TGTGCCAGCTCACCCGGACAGGGCCCTACTGAAGCTTTCTTT
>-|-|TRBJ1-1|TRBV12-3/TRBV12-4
CASRLQGNTEAFF
TGTGCCAGCAGACTACAGGGGAACACTGAAGCTTTCTTT
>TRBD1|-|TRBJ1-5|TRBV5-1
CASSLGQGGQPQHF
TGCGCCAGCAGCCTGGGACAGGGAGGTCAGCCCCAGCATTTT
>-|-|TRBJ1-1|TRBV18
CASKQGVNTEAFF
TGTGCCAGCAAACAGGGAGTTAACACTGAAGCTTTCTTT
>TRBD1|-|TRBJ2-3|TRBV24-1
CATSPGQGTDTQYF
TGTGCCACCTCCCCGGGACAGGGCACAGATACGCAGTATTTT
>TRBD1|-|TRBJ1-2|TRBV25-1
CASSLPGGDYGYTF
TGTGCCAGCAGCCTACCAGGGGGCGACTATGGCTACACCTTC
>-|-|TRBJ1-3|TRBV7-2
CASSPKDRPSGNTIYF
TGTGCCAGCAGCCCGAAGGACAGACCCTCTGGAAACACCATATATTTT
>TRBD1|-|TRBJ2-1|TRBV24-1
CATATPIQGDEQFF
TGTGCCACCGCTACCCCAATCCAGGGGGATGAGCAGTTCTTC
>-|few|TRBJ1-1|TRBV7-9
CASSPPGGPNTEAFF
TGTGCCAGCAGCCCTCCAGGTGGCCCGAACACTGAAGCTTTCTTT
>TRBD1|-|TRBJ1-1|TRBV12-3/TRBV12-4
CASRSQGSEAFF
TGTGCCAGCAGGTCACAGGGGTCTGAAGCTTTCTTT
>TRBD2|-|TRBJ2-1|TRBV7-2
CASSPTSGNEQFF
TGTGCCAGCAGCCCTACTAGCGGCAATGAGCAGTTCTTC
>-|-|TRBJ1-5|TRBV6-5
CASSYSREGIQPQHF
TGTGCCAGCAGTTACTCCAGGGAAGGAATTCAGCCCCAGCATTTT
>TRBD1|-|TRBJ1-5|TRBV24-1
CATSVGTAQGNQPQHF
TGTGCCACCAGTGTCGGGACAGCTCAAGGCAATCAGCCCCAGCATTTT
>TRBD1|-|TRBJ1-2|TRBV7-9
CASSLDRGYGYTF
TGTGCCAGCAGTCTGGACAGGGGGTATGGCTACACCTTC
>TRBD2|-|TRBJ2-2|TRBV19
CASSSGVGTSGKVGELFF
TGTGCCAGTAGCAGCGGGGTAGGAACTAGCGGGAAAGTCGGGGAGCTGTTTTTT
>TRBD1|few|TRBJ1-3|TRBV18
CASSPVAGGDSGNTIYF
TGTGCCAGCTCACCAGTTGCAGGGGGAGATTCTGGAAACACCATATATTTT
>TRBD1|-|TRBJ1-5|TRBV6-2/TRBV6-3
CASSYSRRGRIRQPQHF
TGTGCCAGCAGTTACTCGAGAAGGGGGCGTATTCGTCAGCCCCAGCATTTT
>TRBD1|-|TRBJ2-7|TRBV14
CASSTRQGQEQYF
TGTGCCAGCAGCACGCGACAGGGCCAAGAGCAGTACTTC
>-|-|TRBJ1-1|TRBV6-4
CASGASRDTEAFF
TGTGCCAGCGGGGCCTCCCGGGACACTGAAGCTTTCTTT
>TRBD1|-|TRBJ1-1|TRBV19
CASFNRGYTEAFF
TGTGCCAGCTTTAACAGGGGATACACTGAAGCTTTCTTT
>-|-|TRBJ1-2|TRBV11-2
CASSPSREGWYGYTF
TGTGCCAGCAGCCCCTCCCGAGAGGGATGGTATGGCTACACCTTC
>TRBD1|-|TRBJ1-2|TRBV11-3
CASSLGGQGAYGYTF
TGTGCCAGCAGCTTAGGGGGACAGGGGGCGTATGGCTACACCTTC
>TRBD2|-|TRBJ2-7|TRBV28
CASTGTSDPYEQYF
TGTGCCAGCACCGGGACTAGCGATCCCTACGAGCAGTACTTC
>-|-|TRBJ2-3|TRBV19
CASSTRQVPVLDTQYF
TGTGCCAGTAGTACTCGACAGGTGCCTGTGTTAGATACGCAGTATTTT
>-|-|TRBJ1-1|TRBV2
CASGEQGHNTEAFF
TGTGCCAGCGGGGAGCAGGGGCATAACACTGAAGCTTTCTTT
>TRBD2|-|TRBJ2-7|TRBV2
CASSPSASGRNEQYF
TGTGCCAGCAGTCCTTCCGCTAGCGGGAGAAACGAGCAGTACTTC
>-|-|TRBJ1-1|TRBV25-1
CASSVQGRNTEAFF
TGTGCCAGCAGTGTTCAGGGAAGGAACACTGAAGCTTTCTTT